Sequencing of this T cell receptor beta chain was carried out in a study of cytotoxic CD8 clonotypes in ibrutinib-treated CLL. Broader study findings: Public clonotypes (which were uncommon) either contracted or remained stable on treatment.

Generated by immunoSEQ multiplex PCR, the TCRdb table keeps only in-frame clones and is missing some. The sample contains about 140,000 clones, 75% to 95% of which appear only once. The germline V gene encodes CDR1 SEHNR and CDR2 FQNEAQ (reference sequence). Losses at the gene ends were 5 bases for V and 3 bases for J; bases not matched to a gene: 2. CDR3 length: 14 amino acids. This clone was picked up a small number of times. The target antigen is unknown. Other DNA sequences of this sample code for an identical CDR3. The chain couples TRBV7-9 to TRBJ2-7; 12 nucleotides line up with TRBD2. Material: PBMCs, obtained after 12 months of ibrutinib treatment. The sequence came from a human donor with chronic lymphocytic leukemia. The CDR3 region has the DNA TGTGCCAGCAGCCTGACTAGCGGGAGCTACGAGCAGTACTTC. Protein sequence: CASSLTSGSYEQYF.